These 7 T cell receptor beta chains share one sample of origin, sequenced in a study of patients and donors after allogeneic stem cell transplantation. TCRdb re-called the RT-PCR reads with MiXCR, one entry per CDR3 protein. In the table there are about 160,000 distinct CDR3 sequences, over 35% of which are singletons. Sequencing was performed on blood, either unsorted or a sorted T cell fraction (not recorded which). These receptors all stem from a human donor who was either an allogeneic HSCT recipient or a stem cell or donor lymphocyte infusion donor (not recorded which). It is not recorded whose cells these are; they may come from a transplant donor.

This clonotype was detected a few times. A read error may account for a junction end that differs from germline. This rearrangement joins TRBV4-2 to TRBJ1-6; TRBD1 aligns across 7 bases. Germline loops: CDR1 LGHNA, CDR2 YNFKEQ. The CDR3 spans 13 residues. For the CDR3, the DNA is TGTACCAGCACCCCGGGACAGAACTCACCCCTCCACTTT. Its protein product is CTSTPGQNSPLHF.

The chain couples TRBV28 to TRBJ2-3; perhaps TRBD2 as D (7 bases). In germline, CDR1 is MDHEN, CDR2 SYDVKM. CDR3 size: 15 residues. V was trimmed by 3 bases and J by 1 base, leaving 11 bases between them. The DNA for the CDR3 is TGTGCCAGCAGTTTCGCGGGGGCCGGCACAGATACGCAGTATTTT. Its protein product is CASSFAGAGTDTQYF.

The CDR3 reads CASGMGGPRTEAFF. The CDR3 DNA sequence: TGTGCCAGCGGGATGGGGGGCCCCCGGACTGAAGCTTTCTTT. This chain connects TRBV7-9 to TRBJ1-1, with D perhaps matching TRBD1 (6 bases). V was cut by 8 bases and J by 5 bases, with 18 bases left in between. Germline V gene sequence: CDR1 SEHNR, CDR2 FQNEAQ (reference sequence). This CDR3 comprises 14 residues. The full variable domain, rest sourced from reference TRBV7-9 and TRBJ1-1, is DTGVSQNPRHKITKRGQNVTFRCDPISEHNRLYWYRQTLGQGPEFLTYFQNEAQLEKSRLLSDRFSAERPKGSFSTLEIQRTEQGDSAMYLCASGMGGPRTEAFFGQGTRLTVV.

This clonotype appeared a few times. The CDR3 spells CASSYKGRAGATHNEQFF. Written as DNA, the CDR3 is TGTGCCAGCAGTTATAAAGGGCGAGCGGGGGCCACCCACAATGAGCAGTTCTTC. The chain carries TRBV27 and TRBJ2-1, with 8 bases matching TRBD2. V lost 4 bases, J lost 5 bases, and 16 bases stayed unmatched. The CDR3 is 18 residues long. Germline V gene lookup returns CDR1 MNHEY and CDR2 SMNVEV (reference sequence).

This clonotype was counted a single time. V is TRBV10-3 and J is TRBJ2-7; TRBD2 might be the D (5 bases). CDR3 length equals 14 residues. V gave up 8 bases and J gave up 3 bases, with 17 bases separating them. Germline assignment: CDR1 ENHRY and CDR2 SYGVKD. CDR3 residues: CAIAGGQQDYEQYF. The CDR3 DNA is TGTGCCATCGCGGGTGGCCAGCAAGACTACGAGCAGTACTTC.

The rearrangement links TRBV20-1 to TRBJ2-6; weak D call: TRBD1 (6 bases). The CDR3 consists of 16 residues. Looked up from germline, CDR1 is DFQATT and CDR2 is SNEGSKA (reference sequence). Trimming shortened V by 3 bases and J by 0 bases, and 12 bases separated the two germline ends. CDR3 sequence reads: CSARGTGSSGANVLTF. Written as DNA, the CDR3 is TGCAGTGCTAGGGGTACAGGGAGCTCTGGGGCCAACGTCCTGACTTTC.

This chain connects TRBV7-3 to TRBJ2-3, with D hard to call. This CDR3 has 14 amino acids. Trimming pared 4 bases from V and 5 bases from J, leaving 13 bases between. CDR1 is SGHTA and CDR2 is FQGTGA in the germline V gene. CDR3 sequence: CASSYWGVEDTQYF. The CDR3 bases are TGTGCCAGCAGCTACTGGGGTGTAGAAGATACGCAGTATTTT. Full variable domain (outside the CDR3, taken from reference TRBV7-3 and TRBJ2-3): GAGVSQTPSNKVTEKGKYVELRCDPISGHTALYWYRQSLGQGPEFLIYFQGTGAADDSGLPNDRFFAVRPEGSVSTLKIQRTERGDSAVYLCASSYWGVEDTQYFGPGTRLTVL.